The sequence of this T cell receptor (beta chain) was determined in a study of OX40 agonist ivuxolimab in advanced cancers. CDR3 size: 13 residues. Germline V gene sequence: CDR1 MNHNS, CDR2 SASEGT. V was pared by 2 bases and J by 1 base, with 5 bases between. A history of autoimmune disease or systemic immunosuppression excluded patients. Notes on this clone: As yet, its antigen is unknown.

Study-level results: Fewer expanded clones were found on average in CD4+ than in CD8+ T cells.

Sequenced by immunoSEQ multiplex PCR; TCRdb stores in-frame clones only, minus some. This sample has around 66,000 clones, with roughly 84% found just once. This sequence joins TRBV6-1 and TRBJ1-1, with D unclear. The receptor's source is an adult with an advanced solid tumor such as melanoma, head and neck, liver or kidney cancer. The input for sequencing was CD4+ or CD8+ T cells sorted from blood, taken in a trial of the OX40 agonist ivuxolimab. The CDR3 coding sequence is TGTGCCAGCAGTGAAAGTTGGAACACTGAAGCTTTCTTT. Translation gives CASSESWNTEAFF.